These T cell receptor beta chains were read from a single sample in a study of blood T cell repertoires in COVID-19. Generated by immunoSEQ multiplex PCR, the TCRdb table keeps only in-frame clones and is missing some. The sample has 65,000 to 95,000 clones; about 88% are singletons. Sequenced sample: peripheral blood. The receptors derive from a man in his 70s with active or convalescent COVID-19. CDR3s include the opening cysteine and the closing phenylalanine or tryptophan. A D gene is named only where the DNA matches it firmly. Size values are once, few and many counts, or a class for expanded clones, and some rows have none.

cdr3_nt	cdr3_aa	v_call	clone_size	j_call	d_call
TGCGCCAGCAGCTTGACAGGGACGGTGAACACTGAAGCTTTCTTT	CASSLTGTVNTEAFF	TRBV5-1	NA	TRBJ1-1	NA
TGTGCCAGCAGCATCGGACTAGCGGGAGTGCGGGATACGCAGTATTTT	CASSIGLAGVRDTQYF	TRBV7-7	NA	TRBJ2-3	TRBD2
TGTGCCAGTAGTCAACAGGGTGGAAACATTCAGTACTTC	CASSQQGGNIQYF	TRBV19	NA	TRBJ2-4	NA
TGTGCCAGCAGCTTATCGGGGGGAGCTAATGAAAAACTGTTTTTT	CASSLSGGANEKLFF	TRBV11-2	NA	TRBJ1-4	NA
TGTGCCATCAGTGGGGGCAGGAGCTCCTACAATGAGCAGTTCTTC	CAISGGRSSYNEQFF	TRBV10-3	NA	TRBJ2-1	NA
TGTGCCAGCAGCTCCTCGTCTAATGAGCAGTTCTTC	CASSSSSNEQFF	TRBV11-3	NA	TRBJ2-1	NA
TGTGCCAGCAGCCAGGAATTACAAGTCCTAGCGGGAGTGGGGCAGTTCTTC	CASSQELQVLAGVGQFF	TRBV3-1/TRBV3-2	NA	TRBJ2-1	TRBD2
TGTGCCATCAGGGGGGCAGTGGATAATTCACCCCTCCACTTT	CAIRGAVDNSPLHF	TRBV10-3	NA	TRBJ1-6	NA
TGTGCCTGGGGAAGGGGTGGAGCAACTAATGAAAAACTGTTTTTT	CAWGRGGATNEKLFF	TRBV30	NA	TRBJ1-4	NA
TGTGCCAGCAGCTTAGCGGGAGGCTTAGATACGCAGTATTTT	CASSLAGGLDTQYF	TRBV27	NA	TRBJ2-3	TRBD2
TGTGCCAGCAGTTTCTTCACAGATACGCAGTATTTT	CASSFFTDTQYF	TRBV12-3/TRBV12-4	NA	TRBJ2-3	NA
TGTGCCAGCAGATTGAGGGACAGGGGAGTGAATGAAGCTTTCTTT	CASRLRDRGVNEAFF	TRBV6-6	once	TRBJ1-1	TRBD1
TGCGCCAGCAGCTTGTGGGGGGAGCACTATGGCTACACCTTC	CASSLWGEHYGYTF	TRBV5-1	NA	TRBJ1-2	NA
TGTGCCAGCAGCGTAAAGACGGGTTTATCGCCCCTCCACTTT	CASSVKTGLSPLHF	TRBV9	NA	TRBJ1-6	NA
TGTGCCAGCTCAGTGGGACAGGGAGTAGAAAAACTGTTTTTT	CASSVGQGVEKLFF	TRBV18	NA	TRBJ1-4	TRBD1
TGTGCCAGCAGCACCGAATTCTACAGGCTGGGTTCACCCCTCCACTTT	CASSTEFYRLGSPLHF	TRBV7-2	NA	TRBJ1-6	NA
TGCAGCGCCCCGGATAGGGGTGACTATGGCTACACCTTC	CSAPDRGDYGYTF	TRBV29-1	NA	TRBJ1-2	NA
TGTGCCAGCAGCCGTGGGGGCACCACCGGGGAGCTGTTTTTT	CASSRGGTTGELFF	TRBV28	NA	TRBJ2-2	NA
TGTGCCAGCAGCCAAGGACAGAGGTGGGGCTACACCTTC	CASSQGQRWGYTF	TRBV11-1	NA	TRBJ1-2	NA
TGTGCCAGCAGCTTGACCCTTGGTGGCGGGGGGGTAGGAGAGACCCAGTACTTC	CASSLTLGGGGVGETQYF	TRBV7-9	NA	TRBJ2-5	TRBD2
TGTGCCAGCAGTTCCACGGGGTTAAATCAGCCCCAGCATTTT	CASSSTGLNQPQHF	TRBV6-5	few	TRBJ1-5	NA
TGCAGTGCTAGTTACAGAAGCAATCAGCCCCAGCATTTT	CSASYRSNQPQHF	TRBV20-1	NA	TRBJ1-5	NA
TGTGCCAGCAGCCTCACCCGGGTCTCACGGATCACAGATACGCAGTATTTT	CASSLTRVSRITDTQYF	TRBV7-9	NA	TRBJ2-3	NA